This T cell receptor beta chain was documented in a study of blood T cell repertoires in COVID-19. Study background: COVID-19 samples, acute and convalescent, were from the United States, Italy and Spain. The cDNA or gDNA used as material had been derived from T cells, B-cell-depleted T cells, or PBMCs.

CDR3 length equals 14 residues. V lost 6 bases, J lost 6 bases, and 11 bases stayed unmatched. Germline assignment: CDR1 MNHEY and CDR2 SVGAGI. In the study's own analysis: Amplification of reference gene primers was used by the study to estimate nucleated cell counts. Produced via immunoSEQ multiplex PCR; TCRdb's table is partial and in-frame only. V and J calls plus clone size are reproduced from that table; the DNA served to infer D and trimming. The profile shows 150,000 to 200,000 clones, 74% of them singletons. The sequence was obtained from an elderly woman with acute or convalescent COVID-19. What was sequenced was peripheral blood. The J gene is TRBJ2-7, the V gene TRBV6-5, with 7 bases identical to TRBD1. CDR3: CASRTDREEAEQYF. The CDR3 coding sequence is TGTGCCAGCAGAACCGACAGGGAAGAGGCCGAGCAGTACTTC.